This TCR beta chain stems from a study of blood T cell repertoires in COVID-19. This table comes from immunoSEQ multiplex PCR, and its TCRdb copy is limited to in-frame clones, with some not included. This sample yields 150,000 or so clones, of which roughly 88% are seen a single time; about 0.63% belongs to the top ten. J was trimmed by 13 bases and V by 6 bases; bases with no gene match: 9. Germline-derived CDR1 and CDR2 are LGHDT and YNNKEL (reference sequence). This CDR3 is built from 15 residues. The sequence was collected from a man aged 55 to 69 with COVID-19, enrolled during active disease. The material sequenced was peripheral blood. The chain recombines TRBV3-1 (or the pseudogene TRBV3-2) with TRBJ2-2, with 15 bases aligning to TRBD2. The CDR3 reads CASSPRTSGGAMLFF. In nucleotides, the CDR3 is TGTGCCAGCAGTCCCCGGACTAGCGGGGGGGCAATGCTGTTTTTT.